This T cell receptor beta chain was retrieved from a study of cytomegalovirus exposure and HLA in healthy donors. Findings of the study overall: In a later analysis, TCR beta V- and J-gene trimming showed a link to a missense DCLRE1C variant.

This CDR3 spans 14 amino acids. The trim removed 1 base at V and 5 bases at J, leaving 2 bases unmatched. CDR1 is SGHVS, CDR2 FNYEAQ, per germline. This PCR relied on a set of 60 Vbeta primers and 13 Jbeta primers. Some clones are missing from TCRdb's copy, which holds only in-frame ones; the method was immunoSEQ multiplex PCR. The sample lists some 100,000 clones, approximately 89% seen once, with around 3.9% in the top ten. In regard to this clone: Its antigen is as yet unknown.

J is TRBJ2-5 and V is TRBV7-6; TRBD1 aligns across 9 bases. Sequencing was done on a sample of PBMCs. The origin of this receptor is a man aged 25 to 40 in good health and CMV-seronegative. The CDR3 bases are TGTGCCAGCAGCTTAGTCGGGACAGGGGAGACCCAGTACTTC. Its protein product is CASSLVGTGETQYF.